The subject of this entry is one TCR beta chain. Assay: immunoSEQ multiplex PCR; the TCRdb copy retains only in-frame clones and omits some. Of 9,500 to 13,000 clones detected, about 89% appear once; the ten largest clones hold approximately 6%. The CDR3 runs to 17 residues. The germline gives CDR1 MNHEY, CDR2 SMNVEV (reference sequence). The junction had 7 bases not matched to a gene; V was cut back by 4 bases and J by 1 base. These data belong to a study of blood T cell repertoires in COVID-19. This sequence joins TRBV27 and TRBJ2-3, with 11 bases that match TRBD2. Sequences were obtained from peripheral blood. The TCR comes from a human donor in a cohort sampled during active COVID-19. The DNA for the CDR3 is TGTGCCAGCAGTTCCTTAGCGGGGGGGCCCGGCACAGATACGCAGTATTTT. Its protein is CASSSLAGGPGTDTQYF.